Listed below are T cell receptor beta chains from one sample, sequenced in a study of CD8 T cells in Susac syndrome. Using its own MiXCR run on the immunoSEQ multiplex PCR reads, TCRdb lists one record per CDR3 protein. The sample lists some 150,000 distinct CDR3 sequences, approximately 94% occurring once. Sequenced: CD4+ T cells from PBMCs. The receptors derive from a human donor with Susac syndrome. CDR3s include the opening cysteine and the closing phenylalanine or tryptophan. Size tells how often a clone was seen (once, few, many) or the class of an expanded clone, and some rows leave it out.

abundance	v_gene	j_gene	CDR3aa
-	TRBV5-1	TRBJ1-2	CASSLGQTARGYTF
-	TRBV18	TRBJ2-3	CASSPLDRGTDTQYF
-	TRBV20-1	TRBJ2-5	CSAPDGIQETQYF
-	TRBV20-1	TRBJ1-2	CSANRDSLYGYTF
-	TRBV5-4	TRBJ1-2	CASSTQGFDGYTF
-	TRBV7-6	TRBJ2-7	CASSLSPKDEQYF
-	TRBV6-5	TRBJ1-2	CASSSATGRANGYTF
-	TRBV5-4	TRBJ2-7	CASRPQRDSGEQYF
-	TRBV6-5	TRBJ2-7	CASSYSSLAGDEQYF
once	TRBV20-1	TRBJ1-5	CSVRQTINQPQHF
-	TRBV12-3/TRBV12-4	TRBJ2-5	CASSPGTSGRKTQYF
-	TRBV23-1	TRBJ2-7	CASSPRTVYYEQYF
-	TRBV9	TRBJ2-3	CASSVEALAGPDTQYF
-	TRBV14	TRBJ1-1	CASSQTPGQKAFF
-	TRBV7-9	TRBJ2-7	CASSFWTSGRYMDEQYF
-	TRBV6-6	TRBJ2-7	CASIALGGSYEQYF
-	TRBV18	TRBJ2-1	CASSLTGASYNEQFF
once	TRBV24-1	TRBJ1-5	CATSDTRANQPQHF